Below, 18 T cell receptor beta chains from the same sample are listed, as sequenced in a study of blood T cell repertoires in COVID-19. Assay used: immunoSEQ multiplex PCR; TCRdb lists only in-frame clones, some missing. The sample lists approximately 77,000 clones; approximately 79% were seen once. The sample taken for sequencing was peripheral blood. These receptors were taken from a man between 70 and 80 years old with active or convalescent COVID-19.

Written as DNA, the CDR3 is TGTGCCAGCAGTTACTCCGGGCGGGGACTATACGAGCAGTACTTC. It encodes CASSYSGRGLYEQYF. This sequence joins TRBV6-5 and TRBJ2-7; TRBD2 agrees at 7 bases. Germline trimming cut 0 bases from V and 4 bases from J; bases unmatched to any gene: 6. In germline, CDR1 is MNHEY, CDR2 SVGAGI. This CDR3 spans 15 amino acids.

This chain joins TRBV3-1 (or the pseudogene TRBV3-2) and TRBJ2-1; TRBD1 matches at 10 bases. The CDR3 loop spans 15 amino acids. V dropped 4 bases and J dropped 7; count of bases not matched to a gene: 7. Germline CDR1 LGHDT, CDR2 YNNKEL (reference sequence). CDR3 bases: TGTGCCAGCAGCCGGGGGACAGGGGCATTTAATGAGCAGTTCTTC. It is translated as CASSRGTGAFNEQFF.

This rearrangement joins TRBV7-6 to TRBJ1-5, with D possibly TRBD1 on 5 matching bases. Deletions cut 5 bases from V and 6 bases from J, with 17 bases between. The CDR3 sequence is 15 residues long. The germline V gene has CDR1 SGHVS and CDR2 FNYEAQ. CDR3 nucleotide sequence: TGTGCCAGCAGCCCCCAGGAGGGGAGAGCTCAGCCCCAGCATTTT. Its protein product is CASSPQEGRAQPQHF.

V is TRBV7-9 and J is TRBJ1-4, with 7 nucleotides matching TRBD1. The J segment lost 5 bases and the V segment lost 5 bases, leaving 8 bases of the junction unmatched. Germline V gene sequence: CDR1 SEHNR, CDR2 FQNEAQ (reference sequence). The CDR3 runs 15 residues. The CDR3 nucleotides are TGTGCCAGCAGCCCGGGGACAGTTTTAAATGAAAAACTGTTTTTT. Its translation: CASSPGTVLNEKLFF. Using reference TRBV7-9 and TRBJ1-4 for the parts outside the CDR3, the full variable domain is DTGVSQNPRHKITKRGQNVTFRCDPISEHNRLYWYRQTLGQGPEFLTYFQNEAQLEKSRLLSDRFSAERPKGSFSTLEIQRTEQGDSAMYLCASSPGTVLNEKLFFGSGTQLSVL.

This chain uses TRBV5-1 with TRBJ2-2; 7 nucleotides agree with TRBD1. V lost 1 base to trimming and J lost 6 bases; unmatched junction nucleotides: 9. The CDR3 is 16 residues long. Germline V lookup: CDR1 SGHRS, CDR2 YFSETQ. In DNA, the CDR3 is TGCGCCAGCAGCTTGTCCCAGGACAGGAGGTCCGGGGAGCTGTTTTTT. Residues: CASSLSQDRRSGELFF.

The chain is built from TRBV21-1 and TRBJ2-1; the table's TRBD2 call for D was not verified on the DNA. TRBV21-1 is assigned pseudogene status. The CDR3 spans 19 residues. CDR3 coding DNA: TGTGCCAGCATCCCGGGGGGGACAGAAGAACTCGCGGCCTACAATGAGCAGTTCTTC. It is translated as CASIPGGTEELAAYNEQFF.

The CDR3 loop reads CASSLDLGLYGYTF. CDR3 DNA sequence: TGTGCCAGCAGCCTCGATTTGGGGCTCTATGGCTACACCTTC. The V and J genes are TRBV3-1 (or the pseudogene TRBV3-2) and TRBJ1-2; D perhaps matches TRBD1 (5 bases). Germline values: CDR1 LGHDT, CDR2 YNNKEL (reference sequence). The CDR3 has 14 residues. V gave up 4 bases and J gave up 4 bases, with 13 bases separating them.

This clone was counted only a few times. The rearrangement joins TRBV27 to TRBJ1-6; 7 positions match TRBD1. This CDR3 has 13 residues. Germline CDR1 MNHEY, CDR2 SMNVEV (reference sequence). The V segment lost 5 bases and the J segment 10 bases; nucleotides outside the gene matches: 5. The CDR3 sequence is CASSLDRESPLHF. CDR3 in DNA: TGTGCCAGCAGTCTAGACAGGGAATCACCCCTCCACTTT.

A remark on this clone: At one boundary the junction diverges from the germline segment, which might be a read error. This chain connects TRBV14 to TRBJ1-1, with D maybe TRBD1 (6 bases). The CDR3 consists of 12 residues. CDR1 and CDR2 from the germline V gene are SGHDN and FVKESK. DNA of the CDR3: TGTGCCAGCAGTCAAGAACAGGGTTCGGCTTTCTTT. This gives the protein CASSQEQGSAFF.

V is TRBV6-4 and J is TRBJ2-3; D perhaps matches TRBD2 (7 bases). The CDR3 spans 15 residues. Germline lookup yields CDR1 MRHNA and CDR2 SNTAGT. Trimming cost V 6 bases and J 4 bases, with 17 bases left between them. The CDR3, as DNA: TGTGCCAGCAGCTTTAGAGGGGGGGCCGCAGATACGCAGTATTTT. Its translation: CASSFRGGAADTQYF.

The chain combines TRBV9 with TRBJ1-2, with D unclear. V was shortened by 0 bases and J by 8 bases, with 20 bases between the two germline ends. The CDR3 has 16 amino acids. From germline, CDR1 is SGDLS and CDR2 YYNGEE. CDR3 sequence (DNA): TGTGCCAGCAGCGTAGCGGAGGGTGGAGGGCACCGGGGCTACACCTTC. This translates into CASSVAEGGGHRGYTF.

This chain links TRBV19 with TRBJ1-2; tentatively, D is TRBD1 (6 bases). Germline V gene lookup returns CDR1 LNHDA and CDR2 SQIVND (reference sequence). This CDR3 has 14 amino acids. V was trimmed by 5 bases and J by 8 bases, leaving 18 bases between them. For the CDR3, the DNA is TGTGCCAGTAGTCAACAAACAGGGTCTGGAGGCTACACCTTC. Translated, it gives CASSQQTGSGGYTF.

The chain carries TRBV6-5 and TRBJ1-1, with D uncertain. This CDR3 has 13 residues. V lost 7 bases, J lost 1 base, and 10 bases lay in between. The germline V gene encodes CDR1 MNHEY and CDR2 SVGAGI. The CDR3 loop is CASKAAPNTEAFF. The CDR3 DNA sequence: TGTGCCAGCAAAGCTGCACCGAACACTGAAGCTTTCTTT.

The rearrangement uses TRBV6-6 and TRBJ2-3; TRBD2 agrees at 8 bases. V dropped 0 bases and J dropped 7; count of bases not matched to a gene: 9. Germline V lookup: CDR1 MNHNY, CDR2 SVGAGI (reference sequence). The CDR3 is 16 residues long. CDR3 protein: CASSYSAGLDRNTQYF. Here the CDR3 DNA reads TGTGCCAGCAGTTACTCGGCGGGACTAGATAGGAATACGCAGTATTTT.

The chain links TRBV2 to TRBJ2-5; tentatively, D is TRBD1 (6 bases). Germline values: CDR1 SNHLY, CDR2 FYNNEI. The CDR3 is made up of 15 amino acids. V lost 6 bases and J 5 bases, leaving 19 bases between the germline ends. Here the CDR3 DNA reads TGTGCCAGCAGCACCCAGGGAGCGAGGGGGGAGACCCAGTACTTC. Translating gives CASSTQGARGETQYF.

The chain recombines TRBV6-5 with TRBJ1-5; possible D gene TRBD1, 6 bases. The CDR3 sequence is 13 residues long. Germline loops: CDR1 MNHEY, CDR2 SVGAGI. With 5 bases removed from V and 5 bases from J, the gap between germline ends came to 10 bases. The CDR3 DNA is TGTGCCAGCAGTCTACAGGGTGATCAGCCCCAGCATTTT. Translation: CASSLQGDQPQHF.

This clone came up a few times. CDR3 sequence: CASSQGPQGWQPQHF. CDR3 in DNA: TGTGCCAGCAGCCAAGGCCCACAGGGTTGGCAGCCCCAGCATTTT. The chain uses TRBV3-1 (or the pseudogene TRBV3-2) and TRBJ1-5; a weak D match, TRBD1 (6 bases). V lost 1 base and J 7 bases, leaving 14 bases between the germline ends. The CDR3 sequence is 15 residues long. Germline CDR1 reads LGHDT; CDR2 reads YNNKEL (reference sequence).

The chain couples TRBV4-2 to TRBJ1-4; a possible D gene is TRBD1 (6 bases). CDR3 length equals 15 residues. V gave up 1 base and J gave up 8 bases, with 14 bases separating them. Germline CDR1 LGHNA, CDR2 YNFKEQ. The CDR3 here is CASSQGRGLDEKLFF. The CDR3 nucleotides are TGTGCCAGCAGCCAAGGCAGGGGTTTAGACGAAAAACTGTTTTTT.